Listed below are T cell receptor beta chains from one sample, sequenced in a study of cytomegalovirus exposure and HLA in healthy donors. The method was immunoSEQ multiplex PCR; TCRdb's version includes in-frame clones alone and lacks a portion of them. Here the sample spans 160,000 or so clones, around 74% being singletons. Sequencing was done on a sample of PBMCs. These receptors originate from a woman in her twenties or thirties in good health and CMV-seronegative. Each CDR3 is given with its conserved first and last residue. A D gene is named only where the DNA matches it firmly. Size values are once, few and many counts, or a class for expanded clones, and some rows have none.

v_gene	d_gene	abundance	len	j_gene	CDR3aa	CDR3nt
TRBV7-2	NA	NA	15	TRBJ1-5	CASSLTRFSNQPQHF	TGTGCCAGCAGCTTAACCAGGTTTAGCAATCAGCCCCAGCATTTT
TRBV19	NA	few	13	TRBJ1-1	CASSIAGGTEAFF	TGTGCCAGTAGTATAGCCGGGGGGACTGAAGCTTTCTTT
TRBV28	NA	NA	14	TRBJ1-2	CASSVQGQGYGYTF	TGTGCCAGCAGTGTTCAGGGGCAGGGCTATGGCTACACCTTC
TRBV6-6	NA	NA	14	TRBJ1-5	CASNQGASGQPQHF	TGTGCCAGCAACCAGGGCGCCTCCGGTCAGCCCCAGCATTTT
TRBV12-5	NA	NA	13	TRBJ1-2	CASGFGGTFGYTF	TGTGCTAGTGGCTTCGGAGGGACCTTTGGCTACACCTTC
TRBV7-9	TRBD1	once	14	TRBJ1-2	CASSLDRANYGYTF	TGTGCCAGCAGTCTTGACAGGGCAAACTATGGCTACACCTTC
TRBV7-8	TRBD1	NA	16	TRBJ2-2	CASRVQGAVRTGELFF	TGTGCCAGCAGAGTACAGGGGGCGGTGAGGACCGGGGAGCTGTTTTTT
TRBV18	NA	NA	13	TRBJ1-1	CASSRDTQPGAFF	TGTGCCAGCTCACGGGACACCCAACCCGGAGCTTTCTTT
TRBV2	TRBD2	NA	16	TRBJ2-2	CASSNRGGASSGELFF	TGTGCCAGCAGTAACCGCGGGGGGGCCTCTTCAGGGGAGCTGTTTTTT
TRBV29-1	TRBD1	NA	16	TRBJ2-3	CSVAPWTGGGTDTQYF	TGCAGCGTTGCGCCCTGGACAGGGGGTGGCACAGATACGCAGTATTTT
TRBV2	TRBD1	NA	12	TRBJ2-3	CASRQGADTQYF	TGTGCCAGCAGGCAGGGGGCCGATACGCAGTATTTT
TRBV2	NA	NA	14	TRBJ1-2	CASSEQEFNYGYTF	TGTGCCAGCAGTGAACAGGAATTCAACTATGGCTACACCTTC
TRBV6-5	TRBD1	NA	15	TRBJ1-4	CASSYMGQRREKLFF	TGTGCCAGCAGTTACATGGGACAGCGTCGAGAAAAACTGTTTTTT
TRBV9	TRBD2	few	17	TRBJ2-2	CASSVSLLAGSTGELFF	TGTGCCAGCAGCGTATCTCTACTAGCGGGGTCCACCGGGGAGCTGTTTTTT
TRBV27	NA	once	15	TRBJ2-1	CASSGPGDSYNEQFF	TGTGCCAGCAGTGGTCCGGGGGACTCCTACAATGAGCAGTTCTTC
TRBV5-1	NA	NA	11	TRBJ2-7	CASRGAYEQYF	TGCGCCAGCAGGGGCGCCTACGAGCAGTACTTC
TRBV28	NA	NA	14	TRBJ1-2	CASSLPTGNYGYTF	TGTGCCAGCAGTCTTCCCACAGGGAACTATGGCTACACCTTC
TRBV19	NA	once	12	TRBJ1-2	CASRLLGYGYTF	TGTGCCAGTAGACTATTGGGCTATGGCTACACCTTC
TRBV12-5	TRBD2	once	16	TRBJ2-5	CASGLGRLAGGETQYF	TGTGCTAGTGGTTTGGGGCGACTAGCGGGGGGAGAGACCCAGTACTTC
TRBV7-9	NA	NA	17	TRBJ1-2	CASSSPLEGGSNYGYTF	TGTGCCAGCAGCTCCCCCTTAGAGGGTGGTTCGAACTATGGCTACACCTTC
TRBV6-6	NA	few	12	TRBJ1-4	CASTRPGEKLFF	TGTGCCAGCACCAGACCCGGGGAAAAACTGTTTTTT
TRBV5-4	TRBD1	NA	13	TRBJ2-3	CASSRQGADTQYF	TGTGCCAGCAGCCGACAGGGTGCAGATACGCAGTATTTT
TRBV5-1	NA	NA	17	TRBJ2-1	CASSSFNRDSGIGEQFF	TGCGCCAGCAGCTCTTTCAACCGGGACTCAGGGATAGGTGAGCAGTTCTTC
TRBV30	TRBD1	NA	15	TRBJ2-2	CAWRKKTGDGGELFF	TGTGCCTGGAGGAAAAAGACAGGGGACGGCGGGGAGCTGTTTTTT
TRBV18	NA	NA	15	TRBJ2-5	CASSYLTGSQETQYF	TGTGCCAGCTCATACCTAACAGGGTCCCAAGAGACCCAGTACTTC
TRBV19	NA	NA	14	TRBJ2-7	CASSVDRRAYEQYF	TGTGCCAGTAGCGTCGACAGGCGAGCCTACGAGCAGTACTTC
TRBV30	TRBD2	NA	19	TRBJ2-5	CAWSVGGASGSLGQETQYF	TGTGCCTGGAGTGTGGGGGGGGCTAGCGGGTCTCTGGGGCAAGAGACCCAGTACTTC
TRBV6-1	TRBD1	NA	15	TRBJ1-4	CASNLGYGGTGELFF	TGTGCCAGCAACCTGGGGTATGGGGGTACAGGGGAACTGTTTTTT
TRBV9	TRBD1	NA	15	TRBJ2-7	CASSVDGTALYEQYF	TGTGCCAGCAGCGTAGATGGGACAGCGCTTTACGAGCAGTACTTC
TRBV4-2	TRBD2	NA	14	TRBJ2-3	CASSPLGLIDTQYF	TGTGCCAGCAGCCCCTTGGGACTAATCGATACGCAGTATTTT
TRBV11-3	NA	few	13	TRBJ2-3	CASSLDGEDTQYF	TGTGCCAGCAGCTTGGATGGAGAGGATACGCAGTATTTT
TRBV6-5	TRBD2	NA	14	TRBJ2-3	CASSYIGGGDTQYF	TGTGCCAGCAGTTACATCGGGGGAGGGGATACGCAGTATTTT
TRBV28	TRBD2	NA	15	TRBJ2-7	CASSLHSGAPLEQYF	TGTGCCAGCAGTTTACACAGCGGGGCCCCCCTCGAGCAGTACTTC
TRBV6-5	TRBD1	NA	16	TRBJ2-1	CASSYSRGLSYNEQFF	TGTGCCAGCAGTTACTCGAGGGGGCTCTCCTACAATGAGCAGTTCTTC
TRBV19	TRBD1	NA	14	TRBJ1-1	CASSLRGQGAEAFF	TGTGCCAGTAGCTTAAGGGGACAGGGGGCTGAAGCTTTCTTT
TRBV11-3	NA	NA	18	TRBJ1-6	CASTGQCGRPSYNSPLHF	TGTGCCAGCACCGGACAGTGTGGTAGGCCCTCCTATAATTCACCCCTCCACTTT
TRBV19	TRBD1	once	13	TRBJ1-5	CATQDRDNQPQHF	TGTGCCACCCAGGACAGGGATAATCAGCCCCAGCATTTT
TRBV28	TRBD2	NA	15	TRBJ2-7	CASSSLGRVGYEQYF	TGTGCCAGCAGTTCCCTGGGGAGGGTGGGCTACGAGCAGTACTTC
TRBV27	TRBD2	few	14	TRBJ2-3	CASSLRGGRDTQYF	TGTGCCAGCAGTTTGCGGGGGGGTAGGGATACGCAGTATTTT
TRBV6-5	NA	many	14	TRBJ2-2	CASSYNRAPGELFF	TGTGCCAGCAGTTACAACAGGGCCCCCGGGGAGCTGTTTTTT
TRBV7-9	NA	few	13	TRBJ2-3	CASSFPVRDTQYF	TGTGCCAGCAGCTTTCCCGTGAGAGATACGCAGTATTTT
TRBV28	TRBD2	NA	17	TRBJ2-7	CASSSTGLAGSTYEQYF	TGTGCCAGCAGTTCAACGGGACTAGCGGGAAGCACCTACGAGCAGTACTTC
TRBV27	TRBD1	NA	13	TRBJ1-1	CASSYRGFTEAFF	TGTGCCAGCAGTTACAGGGGGTTCACTGAAGCTTTCTTT